Shown below are 30 T cell receptor beta chains from a single sample sequenced in a study of cytomegalovirus exposure and HLA in healthy donors. The data were produced by immunoSEQ multiplex PCR, yet TCRdb's version contains in-frame clones alone and is incomplete. The sample lists approximately 65,000 clones; over 80% were seen once. The specimen sequenced was PBMCs. These receptors were taken from a man between 18 and 29 years old in good health and CMV-seronegative.

V is TRBV7-3 and J is TRBJ2-7, with 10 bases that match TRBD2. Germline trimming cut 5 bases from V and 1 base from J; bases unmatched to any gene: 8. Germline CDR1 and CDR2: SGHTA and FQGTGA. CDR3 length: 16 residues. CDR3 in amino acids: CASSQGTSEGSYEQYF. CDR3 in DNA: TGTGCCAGCAGCCAAGGGACTAGCGAGGGATCCTACGAGCAGTACTTC. Drawing the rest from reference TRBV7-3 and TRBJ2-7, the complete variable domain is GAGVSQTPSNKVTEKGKYVELRCDPISGHTALYWYRQSLGQGPEFLIYFQGTGAADDSGLPNDRFFAVRPEGSVSTLKIQRTERGDSAVYLCASSQGTSEGSYEQYFGPGTRLTVT.

The V call is TRBV16, the J call TRBJ2-7; 8 bases align to TRBD1. The CDR3 totals 15 residues. The germline gives CDR1 KGHSY, CDR2 FQNENV. The ends lost 2 bases at V and 4 bases at J; junction bases unmatched: 7. The CDR3 sequence: CASSQGQGVVYEQYF. CDR3 DNA sequence: TGTGCCAGCAGCCAAGGACAGGGAGTGGTGTACGAGCAGTACTTC.

The gene calls are TRBV4-3 and TRBJ1-1; no clear D gene. V was pared by 0 bases and J by 4 bases, with 12 bases between. This CDR3 has 15 residues. CDR1 and CDR2 (germline): LGHNA, YSLEER. The CDR3 region is CASSQERDLVTEAFF. The CDR3 DNA reads as TGCGCCAGCAGCCAAGAACGTGACCTAGTCACTGAAGCTTTCTTT.

The chain recombines TRBV7-6 with TRBJ2-1; a weak D match, TRBD1 (5 bases). The V gene lost 2 bases and the J gene lost 5 bases, with 10 bases spanning the gap. The CDR3 covers 14 residues. Germline V lookup: CDR1 SGHVS, CDR2 FNYEAQ. CDR3 sequence: CASSLLTDNNEQFF. For the CDR3, the DNA is TGTGCCAGCAGCTTACTGACAGATAACAATGAGCAGTTCTTC.

This clone was counted a few times. The V and J genes are TRBV15 and TRBJ1-5; 9 bases map to TRBD1. Per germline, CDR1 LNHNV and CDR2 YYDKDF (reference sequence). Trimming at V came to 3 bases and at J to 6 bases, leaving 6 bases not matched to a gene. There are 15 residues in the CDR3. CDR3 coding DNA: TGTGCCACCAGCAGGGGGGGACAGGGAGGTCAGCCCCAGCATTTT. This translates into CATSRGGQGGQPQHF.

As for this clone: An end of the junction differs from the germline gene, which may be a read error. The genes are TRBV2 and TRBJ2-7; no definite D call. The CDR3 consists of 8 residues. Looked up from germline, CDR1 is SNHLY and CDR2 is FYNNEI. CDR3 sequence reads: CASGIEHF. The DNA of the CDR3 is TGTGCCAGTGGTATCGAGCACTTC.

CDR3 amino acids: CASSIRVGGIQRRPNTEAFF. The CDR3 coding sequence is TGTGCCAGTAGTATAAGGGTAGGAGGAATACAGCGCAGACCGAACACTGAAGCTTTCTTT. This chain links TRBV19 with TRBJ1-1; no clear D gene. CDR1 is LNHDA, CDR2 SQIVND, per germline (reference sequence). CDR3 size: 20 residues. The germline V and J ends were trimmed by 2 bases and 1 base, with 26 bases remaining between them. The full variable domain, with the rest looked up from reference TRBV19 and TRBJ1-1, is DGGITQSPKYLFRKEGQNVTLSCEQNLNHDAMYWYRQDPGQGLRLIYYSQIVNDFQKGDIAEGYSVSREKKESFPLTVTSAQKNPTAFYLCASSIRVGGIQRRPNTEAFFGQGTRLTVV.

V gene TRBV7-9 combines with J gene TRBJ2-7; weak D call: TRBD2 (5 bases). There are 11 residues in the CDR3. Looked up from germline, CDR1 is SEHNR and CDR2 is FQNEAQ (reference sequence). V lost 3 bases, J lost 7 bases, and 7 bases lay in between. The CDR3 region is CASSLGEEQYF. The CDR3 DNA follows: TGTGCCAGCAGCTTGGGAGAAGAGCAGTACTTC.

V gene TRBV6-1 combines with J gene TRBJ1-2; D call uncertain. This CDR3 is built from 14 residues. Per germline, CDR1 MNHNS and CDR2 SASEGT. V shed 5 bases and J shed 0 bases, with 10 bases lying between them. The CDR3 loop is CASSPDTTNYGYTF. The DNA of the CDR3 is TGTGCCAGCAGTCCAGACACGACTAACTATGGCTACACCTTC.

The CDR3 region is CASSVREETYEQYF. In DNA, the CDR3 is TGTGCCAGCAGTGTCCGGGAGGAAACCTACGAGCAGTACTTC. V usage is TRBV6-1 and J usage is TRBJ2-7, with 7 bases matching TRBD2. In germline, CDR1 is MNHNS, CDR2 SASEGT. The length of the CDR3 is 14 residues. V trimming: 4 bases; J trimming: 2 bases; junction bases outside the gene matches: 5.

In its sample, this clone was seen once. The chain employs TRBV7-9 and TRBJ2-5; D perhaps matches TRBD1 (6 bases). The CDR3 is made up of 11 amino acids. The V end was cut by 5 bases, the J end by 13 bases, with 14 bases between. Germline V gene lookup returns CDR1 SEHNR and CDR2 FQNEAQ (reference sequence). CDR3 in DNA: TGTGCCAGCAGCCAATGGGACACCACGTACTTC. This codes for CASSQWDTTYF. Supplemented by reference TRBV7-9 and TRBJ2-5, the full variable domain reads DTGVSQNPRHKITKRGQNVTFRCDPISEHNRLYWYRQTLGQGPEFLTYFQNEAQLEKSRLLSDRFSAERPKGSFSTLEIQRTEQGDSAMYLCASSQWDTTYFGPGTRLLVL.

The chain carries TRBV11-3 and TRBJ2-2; 8 positions agree with TRBD2. V trimming: 5 bases; J trimming: 7 bases; junction bases outside the gene matches: 6. This CDR3 region has 14 residues. The germline CDR1 and CDR2 sequences are SGHNT and YENEEA. The CDR3 is CASSLGLAGGELFF. DNA of the CDR3: TGTGCCAGCAGCCTCGGACTAGCCGGCGGGGAGCTGTTTTTT.

The CDR3 coding sequence is TGTGCCTGGGGGAGGGGTGGAGGGGCCAACGTCCTGACTTTC. As protein: CAWGRGGGANVLTF. The rearrangement joins TRBV30 to TRBJ2-6; 7 positions match TRBD2. CDR3 length: 14 residues. V shed 5 bases, J shed 4 bases, and the junction held 5 bases outside the gene matches. From germline, CDR1 is GTSNPN and CDR2 SVGIG (reference sequence). The full variable domain, in which reference TRBV30 and TRBJ2-6 provide the parts outside the CDR3, is SQTIHQWPATLVQPVGSPLSLECTVEGTSNPNLYWYRQAAGRGLQLLFYSVGIGQISSEVPQNLSASRPQDRQFILSSKKLLLSDSGFYLCAWGRGGGANVLTFGAGSRLTVL.

The chain is built from TRBV29-1 and TRBJ1-2, with 7 bases identical to TRBD1. Germline V gene data show CDR1 as SQVTM and CDR2 as ANQGSEA. The CDR3 extends over 12 amino acids. V dropped 8 bases and J dropped 4; count of bases not matched to a gene: 7. As DNA, the CDR3 is TGCAGCACCGGACAGGTCGGCTATGGCTACACCTTC. Amino acid sequence: CSTGQVGYGYTF.

V gene TRBV11-2 combines with J gene TRBJ2-2; maybe TRBD2 (6 bases). CDR3 length: 13 amino acids. Germline CDR1 SGHAT, CDR2 FQNNGV. The V gene lost 5 bases and the J gene lost 7 bases, with 11 bases spanning the gap. As DNA, the CDR3 is TGTGCCAGCAGCGCCCCCGGGGGCGGGGAGCTGTTTTTT. Translated: CASSAPGGGELFF.

The rearrangement links TRBV10-3 to TRBJ2-3; 9 bases are shared with TRBD2. Germline loops: CDR1 ENHRY, CDR2 SYGVKD. V was clipped by 5 bases and J by 1 base; unmatched bases: 1. This CDR3 is built from 14 residues. This CDR3 reads CAISRTSGTDTQYF. The CDR3 coding sequence is TGTGCCATCAGTCGGACTAGCGGCACAGATACGCAGTATTTT.

This clone has only one observation. The chain combines TRBV4-3 with TRBJ2-7, with 8 bases that match TRBD2. V was clipped by 2 bases and J by 7 bases; unmatched bases: 4. Per the germline V gene, CDR1 is LGHNA and CDR2 is YSLEER. The CDR3 spans 13 residues. The CDR3 here is CASSQLIAGEQYF. DNA for the CDR3: TGCGCCAGCAGCCAATTGATAGCGGGGGAGCAGTACTTC.

The chain is built from TRBV4-2 and TRBJ1-3; TRBD1 is a possible D gene (6 bases). In germline, CDR1 is LGHNA, CDR2 YNFKEQ. Trimming left V 0 bases short and J 4 bases short, with 19 bases between. This CDR3 spans 18 amino acids. The CDR3 DNA follows: TGTGCCAGCAGCCAAGATCGCCTAGTAGACAGGTTAGGAAACACCATATATTTT. It translates to CASSQDRLVDRLGNTIYF.

V and J are TRBV7-9 and TRBJ2-5; 8 bases agree with TRBD1. The J segment lost 1 base and the V segment lost 4 bases, leaving 8 bases of the junction unmatched. The germline gives CDR1 SEHNR, CDR2 FQNEAQ (reference sequence). This CDR3 has 16 residues. CDR3 in DNA: TGTGCCAGCAGCTCCCCTCAGGGGGCCGCCCAAGAGACCCAGTACTTC. Translating it yields CASSSPQGAAQETQYF.

This rearrangement joins TRBV28 to TRBJ2-7, with D perhaps matching TRBD2 (6 bases). V dropped 7 bases and J dropped 2 bases, with 15 bases sitting between them. The CDR3 loop spans 14 amino acids. Germline lookup yields CDR1 MDHEN and CDR2 SYDVKM. CDR3 amino acids: CASIGSGRTYEQYF. The CDR3 nucleotides read TGTGCCAGCATTGGTAGCGGCAGAACCTACGAGCAGTACTTC. The full variable domain, its missing parts supplied by reference TRBV28 and TRBJ2-7, is DVKVTQSSRYLVKRTGEKVFLECVQDMDHENMFWYRQDPGLGLRLIYFSYDVKMKEKGDIPEGYSVSREKKERFSLILESASTNQTSMYLCASIGSGRTYEQYFGPGTRLTVT.

J is TRBJ1-2 and V is TRBV11-2; D remains ambiguous. Germline CDR1 SGHAT, CDR2 FQNNGV. The length of the CDR3 is 15 residues. V gave up 4 bases and J gave up 4 bases, with 16 bases separating them. The CDR3: CASSYGGVVSYGYTF. The CDR3 DNA sequence: TGTGCCAGCAGCTATGGAGGTGTAGTGAGCTATGGCTACACCTTC.

The chain combines TRBV30 with TRBJ2-5, with 12 bases identical to TRBD1. This CDR3 is built from 14 residues. CDR1 is GTSNPN and CDR2 is SVGIG in the germline V gene (reference sequence). After removal of 5 bases from V and 7 bases from J, the junction contained 8 bases not matched to a gene. The CDR3 reads CAWVGQGALGTQYF. The CDR3 DNA is TGTGCCTGGGTGGGACAGGGGGCTTTGGGGACCCAGTACTTC.

The chain couples TRBV18 to TRBJ2-1, with D perhaps TRBD2 (6 bases). The CDR3 extends over 16 amino acids. Germline V gene lookup returns CDR1 KGHSH and CDR2 LQKENI. V lost 2 bases and J lost 3, with 14 bases in between. The CDR3 sequence: CASSPDPGLNYNEQFF. The CDR3 region has the DNA TGTGCCAGCTCACCAGATCCGGGACTTAACTACAATGAGCAGTTCTTC.

The J gene is TRBJ2-7, the V gene TRBV19; 8 bases are a match to TRBD1. CDR1 is LNHDA and CDR2 is SQIVND in the germline V gene (reference sequence). The CDR3 sequence is 14 residues long. After removal of 4 bases from V and 2 bases from J, the junction contained 4 bases not matched to a gene. The CDR3 region is CASSKRDRPYEQYF. The CDR3 DNA reads as TGTGCCAGTAGTAAGAGGGACAGGCCCTACGAGCAGTACTTC.

The genes are TRBV28 and TRBJ2-2; tentative D call: TRBD1 (6 bases). The V gene's germline CDR1 is MDHEN and CDR2 SYDVKM. Trimming cost V 4 bases and J 7 bases, with 16 bases left between them. The CDR3 length is 15 residues. The CDR3 DNA reads as TGTGCCAGCAGTTCGACCGGGACAAGGGACGGGGAGCTGTTTTTT. It is translated as CASSSTGTRDGELFF.

V is TRBV25-1 and J is TRBJ1-1, with D perhaps TRBD1 (5 bases). This CDR3 region has 16 residues. Looked up from germline, CDR1 is MGHDK and CDR2 is SYGVNS. Trimming stripped 5 bases from V and 0 bases from J, with 16 bases between. CDR3 loop: CASSIPGLRLNTEAFF. Written as DNA, the CDR3 is TGTGCCAGCAGTATCCCGGGACTCAGATTGAACACTGAAGCTTTCTTT.

The chain links TRBV5-1 to TRBJ2-5; the D gene is possibly TRBD2 (5 bases). The CDR3 is made up of 14 amino acids. V was cut by 6 bases and J by 9 bases, with 21 bases left in between. CDR1 is SGHRS and CDR2 is YFSETQ in the germline V gene. CDR3 residues: CASNSASPELAQYF. The DNA of the CDR3 is TGCGCCAGCAACTCGGCTAGCCCTGAATTGGCCCAGTACTTC.

The chain recombines TRBV28 with TRBJ2-3; TRBD2 matches 9 bases. CDR1 is MDHEN, CDR2 SYDVKM, per germline. Trimming cost V 3 bases and J 4 bases; bases outside gene matches: 8. The CDR3 loop spans 16 amino acids. The CDR3: CASSFIAGGVADTQYF. DNA for the CDR3: TGTGCCAGCAGTTTTATTGCGGGAGGGGTCGCAGATACGCAGTATTTT.

CDR3 in DNA: TGTGCCAGCAAAACCGGGACAGGGAATGAAAAACTGTTTTTT. It translates to CASKTGTGNEKLFF. This chain uses TRBV28 with TRBJ1-4, with 9 nucleotides matching TRBD1. Per germline, CDR1 MDHEN and CDR2 SYDVKM. Unmatched junction bases numbered 5, after V lost 7 bases and J lost 5 bases. This CDR3 region has 14 residues.

V is TRBV5-4 and J is TRBJ2-7, with 8 bases lining up with TRBD2. There are 13 residues in the CDR3. V was clipped by 7 bases and J by 4 bases; unmatched bases: 7. The germline gives CDR1 SGHNT, CDR2 YYREEE (reference sequence). CDR3 DNA sequence: TGTGCCAGCTCCGAGGTAGCGGGATACGAGCAGTACTTC. As protein: CASSEVAGYEQYF.